The 24 T cell receptor beta chains given below trace back to one sample, sequenced in a study of OX40 agonist ivuxolimab in advanced cancers. Profiling relied on immunoSEQ multiplex PCR, and the TCRdb table lists in-frame clones only, not all of them. The data contain 85,000 to 120,000 clones, over 75% of them singletons. Specimen: CD4+ or CD8+ T cells sorted from blood, collected in a trial of the OX40 agonist ivuxolimab. The receptors here all came from an adult with an advanced solid tumor such as melanoma, head and neck, liver or kidney cancer.

The chain has TRBV30 and TRBJ2-3, with D uncertain. This CDR3 contains 12 residues. V dropped 0 bases and J dropped 9 bases, with 10 bases sitting between them. The germline V gene has CDR1 GTSNPN and CDR2 SVGIG (reference sequence). The CDR3 protein is CAWSVLGPTQYF. The CDR3 nucleotides are TGTGCCTGGAGTGTACTGGGTCCAACGCAGTATTTT.

This chain's CDR3 is CASSYRGYEQYF. The DNA for the CDR3 is TGTGCCAGCAGTTATCGGGGGTACGAGCAGTACTTC. The chain is built from TRBV27 and TRBJ2-7; possibly TRBD2 for D (6 bases). This CDR3 contains 12 residues. With 4 bases removed from V and 4 bases from J, the gap between germline ends came to 8 bases. Germline CDR1 MNHEY, CDR2 SMNVEV (reference sequence).

The rearrangement joins TRBV9 to TRBJ1-5; D gene uncertain. CDR3 length equals 13 residues. Trimming cost V 0 bases and J 6 bases, with 7 bases left between them. Germline CDR1 SGDLS, CDR2 YYNGEE. In DNA, the CDR3 is TGTGCCAGCAGCGTAGGGGAGCTTCAGCCCCAGCATTTT. It translates to CASSVGELQPQHF.

The CDR3 reads CASSPVAAGELFF. The CDR3 DNA reads as TGTGCCAGCAGCCCTGTAGCGGCCGGGGAGCTGTTTTTT. J is TRBJ2-2 and V is TRBV7-2; tentatively, D is TRBD2 (6 bases). The CDR3 is 13 residues long. CDR1 and CDR2 (germline): SGHTA, FQGNSA. The ends were cut back, 5 bases at V and 6 bases at J, with 10 bases in the middle.

The chain combines TRBV6-1 with TRBJ2-3; 7 bases are a match to TRBD1. This CDR3 comprises 13 residues. Germline CDR1 is MNHNS and CDR2 is SASEGT. V trimming: 6 bases; J trimming: 5 bases; junction bases outside the gene matches: 5. CDR3 in DNA: TGTGCCAGCAGAGAAACAGGGGAAGATACGCAGTATTTT. It yields the protein CASRETGEDTQYF.

The chain uses TRBV14 and TRBJ1-5; possible D gene TRBD1, 5 bases. The V gene lost 8 bases and the J gene lost 4 bases, with 15 bases spanning the gap. Germline lookup yields CDR1 SGHDN and CDR2 FVKESK. The CDR3 has 14 amino acids. CDR3 region: CASGRAGRNQPQHF. The CDR3 coding sequence is TGTGCCAGCGGGCGTGCAGGGAGGAATCAGCCCCAGCATTTT. Variable domain in full (rest from reference TRBV14 and TRBJ1-5): EAGVTQFPSHSVIEKGQTVTLRCDPISGHDNLYWYRRVMGKEIKFLLHFVKESKQDESGMPNNRFLAERTGGTYSTLKVQPAELEDSGVYFCASGRAGRNQPQHFGDGTRLSIL.

The V gene is TRBV18, the J gene TRBJ2-5; no clear D. CDR1 is KGHSH, CDR2 LQKENI, per germline. Trimming left V 2 bases short and J 1 base short, with 11 bases between. This CDR3 comprises 15 residues. The CDR3 loop is CASSPGQVIQETQYF. CDR3 nucleotide sequence: TGTGCCAGCTCACCAGGCCAGGTGATCCAAGAGACCCAGTACTTC.

V usage is TRBV2 and J usage is TRBJ1-1; D is ambiguous. This CDR3 is 12 amino acids long. V lost 2 bases and J 11 bases, leaving 12 bases between the germline ends. Germline V gene sequence: CDR1 SNHLY, CDR2 FYNNEI. The CDR3 loop is CASSERQVRAFF. CDR3 nucleotides: TGTGCCAGCAGTGAAAGGCAGGTGAGGGCTTTCTTT.

The rearrangement uses TRBV18 and TRBJ2-3; 9 nucleotides align to TRBD1. The CDR3 consists of 17 residues. Trimming at V came to 3 bases and at J to 1 base, leaving 8 bases not matched to a gene. The germline V gene has CDR1 KGHSH and CDR2 LQKENI. In nucleotides, the CDR3 is TGTGCCAGCTCACCTCGGACCGGGACAGGGCGCACAGATACGCAGTATTTT. It codes for CASSPRTGTGRTDTQYF.

The chain couples TRBV28 to TRBJ2-1; D unclear. V was pared by 2 bases and J by 10 bases, with 9 bases between. The V gene's germline CDR1 is MDHEN and CDR2 SYDVKM. The CDR3 consists of 12 residues. The CDR3 DNA sequence: TGTGCCAGCAGTTTACTTGGCAGGGAGCAGTTCTTC. It is translated as CASSLLGREQFF.

CDR3 in DNA: TGTGCCAGCAGCCCAAGAGGGAGCTCCTACGAGCAGTACTTC. It yields the protein CASSPRGSSYEQYF. The chain uses TRBV11-2 and TRBJ2-7, with D possibly matching TRBD2 (5 bases). V was clipped by 5 bases and J by 0 bases, with 11 bases between them. Looked up from germline, CDR1 is SGHAT and CDR2 is FQNNGV. The length of the CDR3 is 14 residues.

The chain employs TRBV19 and TRBJ1-1, with 7 positions matching TRBD1. The germline gives CDR1 LNHDA, CDR2 SQIVND (reference sequence). The V and J ends lost 7 bases and 1 base, in that order; junction bases with no gene match: 6. The CDR3 has 14 residues. CDR3 region: CASKKDRQNTEAFF. CDR3 in DNA: TGTGCCAGTAAAAAGGACAGGCAGAACACTGAAGCTTTCTTT.

The V and J genes are TRBV11-2 and TRBJ1-1, with a weak D call TRBD1 (6 bases). The germline V gene encodes CDR1 SGHAT and CDR2 FQNNGV. V was clipped by 4 bases and J by 4 bases, with 13 bases between them. This CDR3 has 14 amino acids. The DNA of the CDR3 is TGTGCCAGCAGCTCCCAAGGGGGGGCCACTGAAGCTTTCTTT. Translation gives CASSSQGGATEAFF. Full variable domain (missing parts from reference TRBV11-2 and TRBJ1-1): EAGVAQSPRYKIIEKRQSVAFWCNPISGHATLYWYQQILGQGPKLLIQFQNNGVVDDSQLPKDRFSAERLKGVDSTLKIQPAKLEDSAVYLCASSSQGGATEAFFGQGTRLTVV.

The chain recombines TRBV5-4 with TRBJ1-2, with 11 bases identical to TRBD1. Germline V gene sequence: CDR1 SGHNT, CDR2 YYREEE (reference sequence). J was trimmed by 3 bases and V by 2 bases; bases with no gene match: 9. CDR3 length equals 17 residues. The CDR3 region is CASSFGTGGRGDYGYTF. In nucleotides, the CDR3 is TGTGCCAGCAGCTTTGGGACAGGGGGTAGGGGAGACTATGGCTACACCTTC.

The genes are TRBV19 and TRBJ2-1, with 8 positions matching TRBD2. The germline CDR1 and CDR2 sequences are LNHDA and SQIVND (reference sequence). The V gene end was trimmed by 5 bases and the J gene end by 9 bases; junction bases not matched to a gene: 12. CDR3 size: 15 residues. CDR3 nucleotides: TGTGCCAGTAGTCCGGAAGGGACTAGAGTGGGTGAGCAGTTCTTC. This translates into CASSPEGTRVGEQFF.

This clone has only a few counts. J is TRBJ1-1 and V is TRBV30; D ambiguous. Trimming took 3 bases from V and 4 from J, leaving 9 bases between them. Germline CDR1 and CDR2: GTSNPN and SVGIG (reference sequence). The CDR3 is 12 residues long. The CDR3 DNA is TGTGCCTGGAGATGGCAAGGCACTGAAGCTTTCTTT. This codes for CAWRWQGTEAFF.

The chain employs TRBV6-1 and TRBJ2-7; 9 nucleotides align to TRBD1. Trimming at V came to 6 bases and at J to 4 bases, leaving 7 bases not matched to a gene. CDR3 length equals 14 residues. From germline, CDR1 is MNHNS and CDR2 SASEGT. In DNA form, the CDR3 reads TGTGCCAGCAGCCAGGGACAGGGAGGGTACGAGCAGTACTTC. Amino acids: CASSQGQGGYEQYF.

V and J are TRBV6-6 and TRBJ2-5, with 9 bases that match TRBD2. The CDR3 contains 15 residues. Germline CDR1 reads MNHNY; CDR2 reads SVGAGI (reference sequence). V was clipped by 6 bases and J by 5 bases; unmatched bases: 10. CDR3: CASSLPGTSWETQYF. The CDR3 bases are TGTGCCAGCAGCCTCCCGGGGACTAGCTGGGAGACCCAGTACTTC.

The chain links TRBV30 to TRBJ2-3, with D maybe TRBD2 (5 bases). The CDR3 runs 12 residues. Trimming took off 1 base at V and 4 bases at J, with 6 bases between the two ends. The germline CDR1 and CDR2 sequences are GTSNPN and SVGIG (reference sequence). The CDR3 coding sequence is TGTGCCTGGAGTGGGACTTCAGATACGCAGTATTTT. Its protein is CAWSGTSDTQYF.

V is TRBV28 and J is TRBJ1-1; D is perhaps TRBD1 (6 bases). The germline V and J ends were trimmed by 7 bases and 3 bases, with 15 bases remaining between them. Germline V gives CDR1 MDHEN, CDR2 SYDVKM. The CDR3 spans 14 residues. The CDR3 protein is CASIGGALDTEAFF. The CDR3 DNA reads TGTGCCAGCATTGGGGGGGCGCTGGACACTGAAGCTTTCTTT. The full variable domain, its missing parts supplied by reference TRBV28 and TRBJ1-1, is DVKVTQSSRYLVKRTGEKVFLECVQDMDHENMFWYRQDPGLGLRLIYFSYDVKMKEKGDIPEGYSVSREKKERFSLILESASTNQTSMYLCASIGGALDTEAFFGQGTRLTVV.

The chain carries TRBV15 and TRBJ2-5; 8 bases agree with TRBD2. The CDR3 sequence is 15 residues long. Germline CDR1 is LNHNV and CDR2 is YYDKDF (reference sequence). V lost 1 base and J lost 2; bases outside the gene matches: 3. CDR3 sequence reads: CATSRGGGPQETQYF. CDR3 coding DNA: TGTGCCACCAGCAGAGGCGGGGGGCCTCAAGAGACCCAGTACTTC.

This clone was observed a few times. The chain has TRBV19 and TRBJ1-5; D possibly corresponds to TRBD1 (5 bases). The ends were cut back, 7 bases at V and 6 bases at J, with 10 bases in the middle. CDR1 is LNHDA, CDR2 SQIVND, per germline (reference sequence). This CDR3 is 12 amino acids long. The CDR3 sequence: CASNEGTQPQHF. The CDR3 region has the DNA TGTGCCAGTAATGAGGGGACTCAGCCCCAGCATTTT.

This sequence joins TRBV6-6 and TRBJ2-3; 7 nucleotides match TRBD1. Germline trimming cut 8 bases from V and 2 bases from J; bases unmatched to any gene: 4. Germline CDR1 is MNHNY and CDR2 is SVGAGI (reference sequence). The CDR3 runs 13 residues. The CDR3 DNA follows: TGTGCCAGCGCGACAGGGCCCACAGATACGCAGTATTTT. Translating gives CASATGPTDTQYF.

This chain joins TRBV6-5 and TRBJ2-7; D is uncertain. CDR1 and CDR2 (germline): MNHEY, SVGAGI. This CDR3 comprises 14 residues. V was pared by 8 bases and J by 0 bases, with 14 bases between. CDR3 sequence (DNA): TGTGCCAGCCAGAACGGAATAGCCTCCTACGAGCAGTACTTC. The encoded protein is CASQNGIASYEQYF.